This T cell receptor beta chain was recorded in a study of early T cells in non-severe SARS-CoV-2 infection. On the study more broadly: Sequencing of bulk RNA from unsorted whole blood was done, without chain pairing. Overall study findings and caveats: Anti-spike CD8 responses were favored in VDJdb matching, and private and CD4 specificities were missed.

Germline-derived CDR1 and CDR2 are SEHNR and FQNEAQ (reference sequence). This CDR3 comprises 15 residues. Trimming removed 2 bases from V and 5 bases from J, with 13 bases in between. Concerning this clonotype: The antigen is unknown.

Unique molecular identifiers were added to individual cDNA molecules. TCRdb redid the calling of the 5' RACE reads with MiXCR, one entry per CDR3 protein. The data hold over 30,000 distinct CDR3 sequences, with about 5% observed a single time. The sample comprised whole blood. This clonotype originated in an adult who was a healthcare worker with PCR-confirmed SARS-CoV-2 infection or an uninfected control (not recorded which). The chain uses TRBV7-9 and TRBJ2-1; either TRBD1 or TRBD2 may supply D (5 bases each). CDR3: CASSLSGALNNEQFF. In nucleotides, the CDR3 is TGTGCCAGCAGCTTATCCGGGGCGTTAAACAATGAGCAGTTCTTC.